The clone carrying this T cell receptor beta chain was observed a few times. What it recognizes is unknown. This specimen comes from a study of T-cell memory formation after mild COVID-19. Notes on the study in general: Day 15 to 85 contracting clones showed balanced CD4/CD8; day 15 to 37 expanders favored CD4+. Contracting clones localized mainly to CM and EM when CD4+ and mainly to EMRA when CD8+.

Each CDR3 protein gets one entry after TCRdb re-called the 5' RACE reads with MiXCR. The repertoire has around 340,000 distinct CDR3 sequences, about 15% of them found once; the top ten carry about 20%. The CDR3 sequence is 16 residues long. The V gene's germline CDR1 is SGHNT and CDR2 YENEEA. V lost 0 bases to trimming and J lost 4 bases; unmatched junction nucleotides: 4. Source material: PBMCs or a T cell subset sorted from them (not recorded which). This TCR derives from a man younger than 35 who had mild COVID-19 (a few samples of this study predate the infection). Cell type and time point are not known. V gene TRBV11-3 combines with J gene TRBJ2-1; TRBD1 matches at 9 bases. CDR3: CASSLEQGALYNEQFF. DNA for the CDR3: TGTGCCAGCAGCTTAGAACAGGGGGCCTTATACAATGAGCAGTTCTTC. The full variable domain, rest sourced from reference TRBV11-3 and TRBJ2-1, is EAGVVQSPRYKIIEKKQPVAFWCNPISGHNTLYWYLQNLGQGPELLIRYENEEAVDDSQLPKDRFSAERLKGVDSTLKIQPAELGDSAVYLCASSLEQGALYNEQFFGPGTRLTVL.